This T cell receptor beta chain was identified during a study of CD4+ T cells in melanoma (dated by TCRdb to the early 2020s). For the study in its entirety: Neoantigen-specific CD4+ T cells in human melanoma were investigated in the study.

The donors were melanoma patients. On this clone itself: Its target antigen remains unknown. Base qualities are not provided; no much larger clone lies one nucleotide away.

The library relied on the immunoSEQ multiplex PCR assay. The immuneACCESS repertoire file appears here via TCRdb, limited to in-frame rearrangements. These files lack a portion of the clones; in checked studies, under half of the deficit traces to unresolved V genes, and the cause of the others is not known. In this sample the table shows approximately 47,000 clones, roughly 87% of which occur a single time. The ten biggest clones cover 12% of the sample. Study-level results and caveats: Neoantigen-specific CD4+ T cells were reported to be correlated with the function of CD8+ T cells, macrophages and B cells. According to the report, neoantigen-specific CD4+ T cells in melanoma displayed diverse differentiation states.

The CDR3 starts with the cysteine, ends with the phenylalanine, and has 16 residues. Left in the record is the CDR3 DNA by itself, 48 bases read in frame from the first base. V trim: 0 bases; J trim: 0 bases; unmatched bases: 2. Based on the germline V gene, the CDR1 and CDR2 sequences are SGHRS and YFSETQ. This clonotype was sampled from a human donor with melanoma. Recombination connected TRBV5-1 to TRBJ2-3, with 9 bases matching TRBD1. The sequenced sample consisted of peripheral blood. Here the CDR3 is given as CASSLGQGGSTDTQYF. The sequenced DNA is TGCGCCAGCAGCTTGGGACAGGGGGGAAGCACAGATACGCAGTATTTT.